This T cell receptor beta chain was captured by sequencing in a study of T cell responses to AZD1222 COVID-19 vaccine. Overall study results and limits: Clonal diversity was possibly underestimated, and the donors were mostly white British, with more females. Baseline seropositives among AZD1222 recipients totaled only six or seven. The peak T cell response came first, and repertoires were sampled only after it.

This CDR3 spans 16 amino acids. CDR1 is SGDLS and CDR2 is YYNGEE in the germline V gene. The J segment lost 6 bases and the V segment lost 4 bases, leaving 10 bases of the junction unmatched. Details on this clone: Its specificity is unknown.

Profiled with immunoSEQ multiplex PCR; TCRdb holds only in-frame clones, not every one. The sample gives 89,000 or so clones, 70% to 90% of which show up once; about 8% is in the top ten. This material consisted of peripheral blood, taken on day 0 of AZD1222 vaccination. This receptor was taken from an adult in good health. The V and J genes are TRBV9 and TRBJ2-2; TRBD2 aligns across 9 bases. CDR3 region: CASSSLAGRTAGELFF. The CDR3 DNA follows: TGTGCCAGCAGCTCACTAGCGGGCCGGACGGCCGGGGAGCTGTTTTTT.